This T cell receptor beta chain was recovered during a study of T cells in Graves' hyperthyroidism and ophthalmopathy (dated 2019 in TCRdb). With respect to the entire study: Peripheral blood samples were taken at the time of initial diagnosis, prior to any treatment. TCR Vbeta CDR3 sequencing of around 130 peripheral blood samples (over 40 ophthalmopathy, 75 to 80 hyperthyroidism and 17 progressor patients) is reported in the paper. The 85 to 100 discovery patients were randomly split 7:3 into training and test sets. After sampling, hyperthyroidism patients received methimazole starting at 30 mg daily, and ophthalmopathy patients received high-dose intravenous methylprednisolone. Thyroid tissue and blood T-cell repertoires from six or seven Graves' hyperthyroidism patients were also compared in the study. An independent validation cohort of under 20 hyperthyroidism patients and approximately 16 patients who later progressed to ophthalmopathy tested prospective prediction of ophthalmopathy. TCR V-J signatures able to tell the groups apart were searched for in a discovery cohort of 90 to 100 patients, of whom roughly 42 had Graves' ophthalmopathy and roughly 58 had stable Graves' hyperthyroidism.

A patient counted as having stable Graves' hyperthyroidism if no progression to ophthalmopathy occurred over 18 months of follow-up. Hyperthyroidism patients were newly diagnosed, had a disease duration of under 2 months, and were aged 18 to 65 years. Any patient with an uncontrolled infection, another autoimmune disease, pregnancy or lactation was excluded. Diagnoses were based on clinical symptoms, serum thyroxine and TRAb, thyroid ultrasound and orbital computed tomography. PBMCs were isolated from approximately 10 ml of fresh peripheral blood by Ficoll-Paque density gradient centrifugation. Trizol reagent was used to extract total RNA, and RNA quality was then checked on an Agilent 2100 Bioanalyzer. The TCR beta CDR3 regions were amplified from RNA transcripts. The first round of RT-PCR for the TCR CDR3 was performed with the HTBI primer set and the Qiagen OneStep RT-PCR kit. The libraries were constructed in a second round of multiplex PCR and then size-selected and purified. The libraries were sequenced on an Illumina HiSeq2000 using paired-end 100 bp reads. Concerning the study's data processing: SOAPnuke was used to process the raw data, with reads discarded if the reads contained adapters or uncalled bases, had a mean Phred below 15, or lacked an exact constant-primer or identifier match. High-quality paired reads were merged with COPE v1.2.5, and unique nucleotide sequences were defined as clonotypes. MiTCR v1.1 was used to align the clonotypes against IMGT TRBV, TRBD and TRBJ reference segments. The analysis was restricted to V-J combinations with a frequency above 0.0001, which together covered approximately 99% of the repertoires. A TCS score was defined as the ratio between F50 (clonal expansion) and ExV (chaos), using BLOSUM62-based TCRdist between CDR3 peptides within each V-J. Welch's t-statistics and random forest reduced around 550 V-J features to 10 to 15, which were used in a naive Bayes classifier (R e1071). Starting from the raw public reads, TCRdb applied fastp trimming at Q25, assembled clones with MiXCR and retained in-frame beta chains. Rows with a matching CDR3 protein are joined into one entry that keeps the most common DNA and genes. TCRdb's processing, not the study's, gives the V and J calls here. In all, the sample holds around 500,000 distinct CDR3 sequences, and around 14% of those were seen once. The ten largest account for 17% of the sample.

A note on this clonotype: No antigen is known for it. No per-base quality is available; no much larger clone lies one base away.

What the study reported, not specific to this receptor: Sample size was not statistically predetermined, and blinding of investigators to group allocation was not performed. A 13 V-J signature model separated ophthalmopathy from stable hyperthyroidism, with approximately 87% sensitivity and about 81% specificity in cross-validation and 80%/75% in testing. In validation, the model predicted progression to ophthalmopathy with 65% to 71% sensitivity and 72% to 85% specificity, a median of approximately 6.5 months before onset. Most expanded thyroid clonotypes (frequency above 0.001) were also found in blood, which suggests that blood repertoires may mirror thyroid immune responses.

What was sequenced was blood. This sequence was found in a woman between 18 and 30 years old with Graves' hyperthyroidism.

The sequenced DNA is TGTGCCAGCAATTATCCGACTGGTGAAGCTTTCTTT. The encoded protein is CASNYPTGEAFF. The chain is assembled from TRBV5-4 and TRBJ1-1; the D gene lacks a confident call. CDR1 and CDR2 were assigned from the germline V gene (reference sequence) as SGHNT and YYREEE. The CDR3 covers 12 residues, taking in both the cysteine and the phenylalanine. Of all the DNA, just the CDR3 is kept, 36 bases in frame from base 1. The germline ends are 13 bases apart after V is trimmed by 6 bases and J by 7 bases.